A single T cell receptor (beta chain) is shown here with its context. Its antigen is as yet unknown. This may stem from a read error, because a much larger clone lies one nucleotide away. V was pared by 5 bases and J by 2 bases, with 4 bases of the junction left unmatched. Germline V gene sequence: CDR1 SGHTA, CDR2 FQGTGA. The CDR3 has 15 residues. One entry per CDR3 protein, called by TCRdb with MiXCR from the reads. In the table there are roughly 180,000 distinct CDR3 sequences, approximately 28% of which are singletons. The data belong to a study of T cell repertoires in cytomegalovirus infection. About the study: Shared public TCR beta signatures pointed to both CMV infection and a matching HLA type. General study results and limits: Dominating the ex vivo response were TCR beta clonotypes that were CMV-specific and HLA-C-restricted. Carriers of CMV plus the relevant HLA were identified by cumulative public TCR beta family frequency.

The sequence was obtained from a human donor in good health (CMV status not recorded). Some clones in this sample may be carry-over from other donors' samples. The chain links TRBV7-3 to TRBJ2-1, with TRBD2 matching over 9 bases. Sequenced material: PBMCs. CDR3 region: CASSPLAGAYNEQFF. CDR3 nucleotides: TGTGCCAGCAGCCCCTTAGCGGGGGCCTACAATGAGCAGTTCTTC.